The 6 T cell receptor beta chains presented below share a single source sample, sequenced in a study of vaccination effects on CD4 cells after COVID-19. These TCRs are of unknown antigen specificity. The culture ran for approximately 10 days, and then CD4+ T cells were isolated. Infection dated between March and December 2020, before the Alpha, Beta and Delta variants reached the United States. Participants received two doses of either the BNT162b2 or mRNA-1273 vaccine. Generated by immunoSEQ multiplex PCR, the TCRdb table keeps only in-frame clones and is missing some. The table includes about 44,000 clones, about 80% detected once. The source was CD4+ T cells from PBMCs cultured without peptide, collected after COVID-19 vaccination. All receptors derive from a human donor who had a prior SARS-CoV-2 infection.

The chain is built from TRBV30 and TRBJ2-2; TRBD1 might be the D (6 bases). Trimming removed 3 bases at V and 4 bases at J, with 9 bases between. Per germline, CDR1 GTSNPN and CDR2 SVGIG (reference sequence). The CDR3 contains 13 residues. The CDR3 here is CAWRGAGTGELFF. The CDR3 nucleotides read TGTGCCTGGAGGGGGGCGGGCACCGGGGAGCTGTTTTTT.

This clone was observed a handful of times. This chain connects TRBV9 to TRBJ1-1; no firm D call. Germline CDR1 and CDR2: SGDLS and YYNGEE. This CDR3 region has 14 residues. Trimming cost V 4 bases and J 1 base, with 11 bases left between them. This CDR3 reads CASSPWTGNTEAFF. The CDR3 DNA sequence: TGTGCCAGCAGCCCTTGGACGGGGAACACTGAAGCTTTCTTT.

This clone appeared a single time. The chain recombines TRBV19 with TRBJ2-5; a possible D gene is TRBD1 (6 bases). Germline CDR1 reads LNHDA; CDR2 reads SQIVND (reference sequence). V was shortened by 4 bases and J by 4 bases, with 13 bases between the two germline ends. The CDR3 has 14 residues. CDR3 residues: CASSTRQAGETQYF. In DNA, the CDR3 is TGTGCCAGTAGTACCCGACAGGCCGGAGAGACCCAGTACTTC. Drawing the rest from reference TRBV19 and TRBJ2-5, the complete variable domain is DGGITQSPKYLFRKEGQNVTLSCEQNLNHDAMYWYRQDPGQGLRLIYYSQIVNDFQKGDIAEGYSVSREKKESFPLTVTSAQKNPTAFYLCASSTRQAGETQYFGPGTRLLVL.

This clone was counted between two and nine times. The chain uses TRBV7-2 and TRBJ2-3; TRBD2 aligns across 9 bases. The CDR3 loop spans 18 amino acids. Germline values: CDR1 SGHTA, CDR2 FQGNSA. J gave up 1 base and V 1 base, and 9 bases lay outside the gene matches. The CDR3 here is CASSLVRWGGGGTDTQYF. The CDR3 bases are TGTGCCAGCAGCTTAGTTCGTTGGGGCGGGGGGGGCACAGATACGCAGTATTTT.

The V gene is TRBV5-6, the J gene TRBJ2-5; 9 bases map to TRBD1. Germline assignment: CDR1 SGHDT and CDR2 YYEEEE. The CDR3 spans 18 residues. V shed 4 bases, J shed 4 bases, and the junction held 17 bases outside the gene matches. In nucleotides, the CDR3 is TGTGCCAGCAGCAGGGGTTGGGACAGGGCAACAACCGGAGAGACCCAGTACTTC. Amino acid sequence: CASSRGWDRATTGETQYF.

The chain uses TRBV20-1 and TRBJ1-1; D ambiguous. V was pared by 6 bases and J by 1 base, with 6 bases between. CDR3 length: 11 amino acids. Germline V gene sequence: CDR1 DFQATT, CDR2 SNEGSKA (reference sequence). The CDR3 sequence: CSASRNTEAFF. DNA of the CDR3: TGCAGTGCCAGTCGGAACACTGAAGCTTTCTTT.